Shown below are 23 T cell receptor beta chains from a single sample sequenced in a study of response to subunit inactivated influenza vaccine. Each CDR3 protein is one row after TCRdb ran MiXCR on the RT-PCR reads. The sample has about 800,000 distinct CDR3 sequences, approximately 22% seen once; the top ten hold 10% to 13%. The source was PBMCs from blood, collected roughly 5 days after vaccination. The receptors here all came from a man in his fifties or sixties who received an inactivated influenza vaccine.

Comment on this clonotype: The junction shows a germline mismatch at one end, possibly a read error. V and J are TRBV7-2 and TRBJ1-5, with TRBD1 as a possible D gene (5 bases). The CDR3 covers 14 residues. Germline V gene data show CDR1 as SGHTA and CDR2 as FQGNSA. The CDR3 coding sequence is TGTGCCAGCAGCAAACAGGATAGCAATCAGCCCCAGAATTTT. This gives the protein CASSKQDSNQPQNF.

The chain is built from TRBV29-1 and TRBJ2-5; D remains unclear. V gave up 0 bases and J gave up 2 bases, with 7 bases separating them. Germline V gives CDR1 SQVTM, CDR2 ANQGSEA. This CDR3 contains 13 residues. The CDR3 loop is CSVEEGFQETQYF. CDR3 coding DNA: TGCAGCGTTGAAGAGGGATTTCAAGAGACCCAGTACTTC.

This clonotype was seen just once. This chain uses TRBV20-1 with TRBJ2-1; a possible D gene is TRBD2 (5 bases). V lost 5 bases and J 9 bases, leaving 26 bases between the germline ends. The CDR3 sequence is 16 residues long. Germline V gene lookup returns CDR1 DFQATT and CDR2 SNEGSKA (reference sequence). CDR3 protein: CSALLSGVARVAEQFF. CDR3 nucleotides: TGCAGTGCTCTTTTATCTGGGGTAGCGAGAGTGGCTGAGCAGTTCTTC.

Only a few counts were recorded for this clonotype. The chain combines TRBV2 with TRBJ1-1, with 8 bases matching TRBD1. Losses at the gene ends were 7 bases for V and 11 bases for J; bases not matched to a gene: 9. Germline CDR1 is SNHLY and CDR2 is FYNNEI. This CDR3 has 12 amino acids. The CDR3 loop reads CASMKDRVGAFF. The CDR3 DNA reads TGTGCCAGCATGAAGGACAGGGTAGGGGCTTTCTTT.

This clonotype was seen only a few times. The chain has TRBV4-1 and TRBJ2-1, with a weak D call TRBD2 (7 bases). V gave up 2 bases and J gave up 4 bases, with 21 bases separating them. This CDR3 spans 18 amino acids. Germline assignment: CDR1 MGHRA and CDR2 YSYEKL. CDR3 DNA sequence: TGCGCCAGCAGCCAAAAGGGAAATCTGGCGGGGGCTTACAATGAGCAGTTCTTC. Translating gives CASSQKGNLAGAYNEQFF.

The rearrangement joins TRBV29-1 to TRBJ2-3; TRBD1 matches 8 bases. J was trimmed by 0 bases and V by 6 bases; bases with no gene match: 11. CDR1 SQVTM and CDR2 ANQGSEA come from the germline V gene. This CDR3 region has 16 residues. The CDR3 spells CSVARLGQDSTDTQYF. Here the CDR3 DNA reads TGCAGCGTCGCCCGCCTGGGACAGGATAGCACAGATACGCAGTATTTT.

This clonotype appeared many times. The rearrangement joins TRBV7-2 to TRBJ2-1, with 10 nucleotides matching TRBD2. The CDR3 extends over 14 amino acids. The germline V gene has CDR1 SGHTA and CDR2 FQGNSA. V was clipped by 7 bases and J by 0 bases; unmatched bases: 0. The CDR3, as DNA: TGTGCCAGCACTAGCGGGAGCTCCTACAATGAGCAGTTCTTC. Protein product: CASTSGSSYNEQFF.

CDR3 residues: CASSFRGPGVDTQYF. The DNA of the CDR3 is TGCGCCAGCAGCTTTCGAGGACCAGGGGTAGATACGCAGTATTTT. The genes are TRBV5-1 and TRBJ2-3; D is possibly TRBD1 (6 bases). V gave up 2 bases and J gave up 5 bases, with 15 bases separating them. The CDR3 has 15 amino acids. CDR1 is SGHRS, CDR2 YFSETQ, per germline.

The V and J genes are TRBV6-1 and TRBJ1-6, with D perhaps TRBD1 (5 bases). The CDR3 is 15 residues long. Germline loops: CDR1 MNHNS, CDR2 SASEGT. The ends were cut back, 8 bases at V and 10 bases at J, with 21 bases in the middle. The CDR3 reads CASGGRTNARSPLHF. CDR3 bases: TGTGCCAGCGGGGGTAGGACCAACGCGCGGTCACCCCTCCACTTT.

V and J are TRBV20-1 and TRBJ2-7, with D perhaps matching TRBD1 (5 bases). Trimming took 0 bases from V and 0 from J, leaving 9 bases between them. Germline CDR1 is DFQATT and CDR2 is SNEGSKA (reference sequence). The CDR3 consists of 14 residues. Here the CDR3 DNA reads TGCAGTGCTAGAGATCTGGGGCTCTCCTACGAGCAGTACTTC. Its translation: CSARDLGLSYEQYF.

J is TRBJ2-1 and V is TRBV11-2, with TRBD2 matching 9 bases. Germline assignment: CDR1 SGHAT and CDR2 FQNNGV. V lost 5 bases and J lost 9; bases outside the gene matches: 11. The CDR3 extends over 15 amino acids. Here the CDR3 DNA reads TGTGCCAGCAGCCAGGGGTATCTAGCGGGGTTTGAGCAGTTCTTC. Translating it yields CASSQGYLAGFEQFF.

The chain couples TRBV6-2 or TRBV6-3 to TRBJ2-1; D is perhaps TRBD1 (6 bases). V was trimmed by 5 bases and J by 12 bases, leaving 26 bases between them. CDR1 is MNHEY, CDR2 SVGEGT, per germline. This CDR3 region has 16 residues. CDR3 bases: TGTGCCAGCAGTAAACGGACAGAAGGGGCCATCTTCGCGCAGTTCTTC. Protein product: CASSKRTEGAIFAQFF.

This clonotype has only a few counts. V is TRBV7-9 and J is TRBJ2-1; TRBD2 agrees at 8 bases. Germline CDR1 is SEHNR and CDR2 is FQNEAQ (reference sequence). With 10 bases clipped from V and 0 bases from J, the junction kept 5 bases outside the gene matches. CDR3 length equals 14 residues. Here the CDR3 DNA reads TGTGCCACCCCCGGGGGGGCCTCCTACAATGAGCAGTTCTTC. This sequence encodes CATPGGASYNEQFF.

The CDR3, as DNA: TGTGCCAGCAGCTTGGGTGCTAGCGACTACAATGAGCAGTTCTTC. It is translated as CASSLGASDYNEQFF. The rearrangement joins TRBV7-6 to TRBJ2-1, with TRBD2 as a possible D gene (6 bases). V gave up 3 bases and J gave up 3 bases, with 12 bases separating them. Germline V gene data show CDR1 as SGHVS and CDR2 as FNYEAQ. This CDR3 comprises 15 residues. Using reference TRBV7-6 and TRBJ2-1 for the parts outside the CDR3, the full variable domain is GAGVSQSPRYKVTKRGQDVALRCDPISGHVSLYWYRQALGQGPEFLTYFNYEAQQDKSGLPNDRFSAERPEGSISTLTIQRTEQRDSAMYRCASSLGASDYNEQFFGPGTRLTVL.

This sequence joins TRBV7-9 and TRBJ1-1, with 7 bases matching TRBD1. V shed 7 bases, J shed 1 base, and the junction held 6 bases outside the gene matches. The CDR3 is 14 amino acids. In germline, CDR1 is SEHNR, CDR2 FQNEAQ (reference sequence). The CDR3 nucleotides read TGTGCCAGCACCCAAGGACAGGCGAACACTGAAGCTTTCTTT. Protein: CASTQGQANTEAFF.

The chain is built from TRBV7-2 and TRBJ2-1; 11 bases align to TRBD2. CDR1 and CDR2 from the germline V gene are SGHTA and FQGNSA. The CDR3 is 16 amino acids. With V trimmed by 5 bases and J by 2 bases, 5 bases remained unmatched. The CDR3 sequence: CASSALAGGTYNEQFF. The CDR3 bases are TGTGCCAGCAGCGCCCTAGCGGGGGGAACCTACAATGAGCAGTTCTTC.

This clonotype occurred a few times. The chain combines TRBV7-8 with TRBJ2-1; D remains ambiguous. CDR1 is SGHVS, CDR2 FQNEAQ, per germline. This CDR3 region has 12 residues. Between the trimmed V and J ends, which lost 4 bases and 10 bases, there was a span of 11 bases. The chain's CDR3 is CASSSSYSEQFF. CDR3 nucleotide sequence: TGTGCCAGCAGCTCCTCCTATTCGGAGCAGTTCTTC.

This clonotype showed up just a few times. V and J are TRBV10-3 and TRBJ2-3; D call uncertain. Between the trimmed V and J ends, which lost 0 bases and 5 bases, there was a span of 12 bases. The CDR3 sequence is 15 residues long. Germline CDR1 ENHRY, CDR2 SYGVKD. The CDR3 DNA is TGTGCCATCAGTGAGTCCCCACGAGGAGTAGATACGCAGTATTTT. Translating it yields CAISESPRGVDTQYF.

Only a few counts were recorded for this clonotype. This chain connects TRBV12-3 or TRBV12-4 to TRBJ2-7, with TRBD1 as a possible D gene (6 bases). V lost 5 bases, J lost 2 bases, and 16 bases lay in between. This CDR3 comprises 15 residues. CDR3 nucleotide sequence: TGTGCCAGCAGTCGTACAGGACAGCTAACCTACGAGCAGTACTTC. Protein sequence: CASSRTGQLTYEQYF.

V is TRBV18 and J is TRBJ1-3; D gene ambiguous. The germline V gene has CDR1 KGHSH and CDR2 LQKENI. The CDR3 has 11 amino acids. V was cut by 3 bases and J by 6 bases, with 3 bases left in between. CDR3 sequence reads: CASSPSNTIYF. In DNA, the CDR3 is TGTGCCAGCTCACCTTCAAACACCATATATTTT.

The chain combines TRBV7-6 with TRBJ2-1, with 11 bases aligning to TRBD2. The J segment lost 5 bases and the V segment lost 5 bases, leaving 5 bases of the junction unmatched. This CDR3 comprises 15 residues. The V gene's germline CDR1 is SGHVS and CDR2 FNYEAQ. The CDR3 is CASSPSGRNNNEQFF. CDR3 nucleotide sequence: TGTGCCAGCAGCCCTAGCGGGAGGAACAACAATGAGCAGTTCTTC.

This clonotype was observed a handful of times. The gene calls are TRBV20-1 and TRBJ1-1; D gene ambiguous. Between the trimmed V and J ends, which lost 5 bases and 11 bases, there was a span of 15 bases. Germline V gene lookup returns CDR1 DFQATT and CDR2 SNEGSKA (reference sequence). This CDR3 contains 11 residues. The CDR3: CSAQRELVAFF. CDR3 nucleotide sequence: TGCAGTGCTCAGCGGGAGCTGGTCGCTTTCTTT.

The chain carries TRBV3-1 and TRBJ2-7, with 10 positions matching TRBD1. CDR3 length: 13 residues. Losses at the gene ends were 3 bases for V and 9 bases for J; bases not matched to a gene: 5. The germline V gene encodes CDR1 LGHDT and CDR2 YNNKEL (reference sequence). The CDR3 DNA reads as TGTGCCAGCAGCCAGTCCGGGACAGGGGCGCAGTACTTC. This translates into CASSQSGTGAQYF.